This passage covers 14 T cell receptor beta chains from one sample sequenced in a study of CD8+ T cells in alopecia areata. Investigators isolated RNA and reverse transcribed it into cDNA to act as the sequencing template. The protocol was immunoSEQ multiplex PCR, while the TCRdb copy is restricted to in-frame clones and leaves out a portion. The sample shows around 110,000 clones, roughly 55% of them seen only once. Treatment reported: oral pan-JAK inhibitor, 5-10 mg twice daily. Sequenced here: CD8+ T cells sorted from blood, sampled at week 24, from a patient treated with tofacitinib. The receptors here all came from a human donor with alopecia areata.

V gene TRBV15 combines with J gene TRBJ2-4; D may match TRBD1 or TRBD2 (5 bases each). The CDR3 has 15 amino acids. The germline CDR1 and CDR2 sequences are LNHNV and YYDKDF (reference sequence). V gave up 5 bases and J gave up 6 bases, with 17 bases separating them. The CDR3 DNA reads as TGTGCCACCAGCCTCCCGGGGCTGGTCGGAAACATTCAGTACTTC. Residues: CATSLPGLVGNIQYF.

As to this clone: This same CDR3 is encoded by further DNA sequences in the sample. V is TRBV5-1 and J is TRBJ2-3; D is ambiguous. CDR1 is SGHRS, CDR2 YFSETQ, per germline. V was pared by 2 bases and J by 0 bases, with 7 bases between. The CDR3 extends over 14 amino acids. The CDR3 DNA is TGCGCCAGCAGCTTAGACGGTAGCACAGATACGCAGTATTTT. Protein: CASSLDGSTDTQYF.

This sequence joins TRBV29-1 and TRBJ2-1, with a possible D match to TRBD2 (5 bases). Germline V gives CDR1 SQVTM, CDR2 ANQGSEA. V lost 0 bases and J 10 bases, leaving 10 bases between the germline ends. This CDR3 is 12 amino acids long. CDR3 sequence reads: CSVEDQRGEQFF. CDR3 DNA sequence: TGCAGCGTTGAAGATCAACGCGGGGAGCAGTTCTTC.

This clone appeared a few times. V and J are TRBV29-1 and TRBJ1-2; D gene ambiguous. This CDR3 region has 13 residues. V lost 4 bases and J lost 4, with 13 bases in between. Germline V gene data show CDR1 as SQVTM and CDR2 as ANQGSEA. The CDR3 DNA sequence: TGCAGCGTTGTATGGGTGGTTGGCTATGGCTACACCTTC. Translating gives CSVVWVVGYGYTF.

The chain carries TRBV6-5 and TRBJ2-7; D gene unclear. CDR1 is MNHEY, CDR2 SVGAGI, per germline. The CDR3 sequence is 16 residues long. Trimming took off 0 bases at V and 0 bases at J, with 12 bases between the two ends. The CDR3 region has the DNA TGTGCCAGCAGTTACTCAGCTGGGGAAACCTCCTACGAGCAGTACTTC. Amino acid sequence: CASSYSAGETSYEQYF.

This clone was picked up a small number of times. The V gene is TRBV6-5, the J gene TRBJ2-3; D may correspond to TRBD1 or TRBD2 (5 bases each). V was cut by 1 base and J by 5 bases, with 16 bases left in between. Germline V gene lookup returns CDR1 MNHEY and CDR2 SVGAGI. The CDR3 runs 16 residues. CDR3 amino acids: CASSYYRTGAGDTQYF. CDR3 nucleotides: TGTGCCAGCAGTTACTACCGGACTGGGGCCGGAGATACGCAGTATTTT.

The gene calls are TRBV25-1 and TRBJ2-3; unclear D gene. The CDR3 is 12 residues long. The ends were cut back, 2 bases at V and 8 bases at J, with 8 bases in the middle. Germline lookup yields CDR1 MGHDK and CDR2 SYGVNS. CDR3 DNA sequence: TGTGCCAGCAGTGAACCCTGGGGTACGCAGTATTTT. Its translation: CASSEPWGTQYF. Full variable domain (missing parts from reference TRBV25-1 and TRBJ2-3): EADIYQTPRYLVIGTGKKITLECSQTMGHDKMYWYQQDPGMELHLIHYSYGVNSTEKGDLSSESTVSRIRTEHFPLTLESARPSHTSQYLCASSEPWGTQYFGPGTRLTVL.

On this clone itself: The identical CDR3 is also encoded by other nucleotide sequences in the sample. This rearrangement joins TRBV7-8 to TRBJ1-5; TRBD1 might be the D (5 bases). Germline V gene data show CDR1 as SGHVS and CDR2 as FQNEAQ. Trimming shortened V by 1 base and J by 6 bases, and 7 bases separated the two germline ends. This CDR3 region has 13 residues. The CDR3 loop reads CASSLVGGQPQHF. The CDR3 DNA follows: TGTGCCAGCAGCTTAGTCGGGGGTCAGCCCCAGCATTTT.

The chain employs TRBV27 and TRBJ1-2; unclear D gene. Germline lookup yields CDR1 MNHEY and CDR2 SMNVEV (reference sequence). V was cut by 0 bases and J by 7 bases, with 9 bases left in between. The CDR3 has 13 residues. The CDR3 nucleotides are TGTGCCAGCAGTTTATCAACGGGTGCTGGCTACACCTTC. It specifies CASSLSTGAGYTF.

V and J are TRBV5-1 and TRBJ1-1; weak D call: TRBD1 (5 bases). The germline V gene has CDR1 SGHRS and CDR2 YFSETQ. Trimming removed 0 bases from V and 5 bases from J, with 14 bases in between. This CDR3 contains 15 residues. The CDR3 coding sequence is TGCGCCAGCAGCTTGGGCCAGGGAATCGATACTGAAGCTTTCTTT. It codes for CASSLGQGIDTEAFF.

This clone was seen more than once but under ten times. The CDR3, as DNA: TGTGCCAGCAGTTCCCACACCTCCTATAATTCACCCCTCCACTTT. It translates to CASSSHTSYNSPLHF. V usage is TRBV27 and J usage is TRBJ1-6; D is unclear. The CDR3 runs 15 residues. The germline CDR1 and CDR2 sequences are MNHEY and SMNVEV (reference sequence). V was clipped by 4 bases and J by 0 bases, with 7 bases between them.

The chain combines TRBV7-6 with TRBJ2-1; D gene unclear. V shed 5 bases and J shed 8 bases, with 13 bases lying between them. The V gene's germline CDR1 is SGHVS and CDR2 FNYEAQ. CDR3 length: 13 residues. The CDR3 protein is CASSTRLGYEQFF. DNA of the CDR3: TGTGCCAGCAGCACACGCCTAGGCTATGAGCAGTTCTTC.

The CDR3 coding sequence is TGTGCCAGCAGCCCCCTAAGGGACGAGCAGTACTTC. This encodes CASSPLRDEQYF. The chain employs TRBV2 and TRBJ2-7; D not resolved. The CDR3 loop spans 12 amino acids. CDR1 and CDR2 (germline): SNHLY, FYNNEI. Between the trimmed V and J ends, which lost 6 bases and 5 bases, there was a span of 11 bases.

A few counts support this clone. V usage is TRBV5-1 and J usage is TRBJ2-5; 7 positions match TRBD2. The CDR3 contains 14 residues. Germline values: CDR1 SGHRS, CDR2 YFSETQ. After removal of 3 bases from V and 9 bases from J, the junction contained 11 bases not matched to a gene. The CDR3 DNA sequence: TGCGCCAGCAGCTCCGGGGAGGGCCCAATTTCCCAGTACTTC. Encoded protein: CASSSGEGPISQYF.